The following is a T cell receptor (beta chain) sequence with its context. Its antigen is still unknown. Unique molecular identifiers were incorporated into the prepared TCRbeta library. TCRdb fed the PCR reads into MiXCR, producing one record per CDR3 protein. The sample has fewer than 500,000 distinct CDR3 sequences, approximately 42% seen once. CDR1 is SNHLY, CDR2 FYNNEI, per germline. The CDR3 runs 13 residues. V was shortened by 7 bases and J by 2 bases, with 12 bases between the two germline ends. This sample stems from a study of T-cell reconstitution after alpha-beta-depleted transplantation in children. Broader study findings: Reports say that about two months after transplant, the alpha-beta T cells came out of several hundred graft clones that had expanded. Surviving recipient T cells and thymic progenitors produced the high day-60 TCRbeta diversity seen in some patients. It was newly produced T cells that mostly accounted for T-cell counts and diversity one year after transplant.

The TCR was taken from a girl aged 2 to 10 with aplastic anemia, due to receive a stem cell transplant. This chain links TRBV2 with TRBJ2-7; tentatively, D is TRBD1 (6 bases). The sample here was PBMCs, taken before TCRalphabeta/CD19-depleted stem cell transplant. The CDR3 loop is CASKTGTAYEQYF. The CDR3 region has the DNA TGTGCCAGCAAAACAGGGACGGCCTACGAGCAGTACTTC.